The entry that follows covers one T cell receptor (beta chain) sequence. These data belong to a study of radiation and T cells in renal cell carcinoma. Germline values: CDR1 SGHTA, CDR2 FQGNSA. V lost 7 bases and J lost 6; bases outside the gene matches: 8. This CDR3 region has 14 residues. The protocol was immunoSEQ multiplex PCR, while the TCRdb copy is restricted to in-frame clones and leaves out a portion. The sample has fewer than 80,000 clones; around 78% are singletons. Time point meaning: blood 4 weeks post-SBRT, at nephrectomy. Treatment here: 15 Gy SBRT to primary tumor, nephrectomy 4 weeks later.

The sequence was obtained from a woman aged 60-75 years with renal cell carcinoma. The sequenced sample was blood, obtained from a patient whose treatment included radiotherapy and nephrectomy. The gene calls are TRBV7-2 and TRBJ2-7, with 11 positions matching TRBD2. The CDR3 nucleotides are TGTGCCAGCAAACTTACTAGCGGGAGCCTCGAGCAGTACTTC. Protein: CASKLTSGSLEQYF.